This TCR beta chain was identified during a study of T cell responses to AZD1222 COVID-19 vaccine. Study results and limitations: CD4 TCRs associated with vaccination spanned spike, dominating at 160-218 and 743-854.

Trimming shortened V by 4 bases and J by 1 base, and 19 bases separated the two germline ends. The CDR3 contains 17 residues. Germline values: CDR1 SGHVS, CDR2 FNYEAQ. To note about this clone: Its antigen is currently unknown.

The data were produced by immunoSEQ multiplex PCR, yet TCRdb's version contains in-frame clones alone and is incomplete. The sample contains about 150,000 clones, 86% of which appear only once. This sequence joins TRBV7-6 and TRBJ1-1; D is undetermined. The source was peripheral blood, collected 28 days after the second AZD1222 dose. The clonotype originates from an adult who received the AZD1222 COVID-19 vaccine. The DNA for the CDR3 is TGTGCCAGCAGCTCGAACCCGGACCTGCTAGGGAACACTGAAGCTTTCTTT. It yields the protein CASSSNPDLLGNTEAFF.